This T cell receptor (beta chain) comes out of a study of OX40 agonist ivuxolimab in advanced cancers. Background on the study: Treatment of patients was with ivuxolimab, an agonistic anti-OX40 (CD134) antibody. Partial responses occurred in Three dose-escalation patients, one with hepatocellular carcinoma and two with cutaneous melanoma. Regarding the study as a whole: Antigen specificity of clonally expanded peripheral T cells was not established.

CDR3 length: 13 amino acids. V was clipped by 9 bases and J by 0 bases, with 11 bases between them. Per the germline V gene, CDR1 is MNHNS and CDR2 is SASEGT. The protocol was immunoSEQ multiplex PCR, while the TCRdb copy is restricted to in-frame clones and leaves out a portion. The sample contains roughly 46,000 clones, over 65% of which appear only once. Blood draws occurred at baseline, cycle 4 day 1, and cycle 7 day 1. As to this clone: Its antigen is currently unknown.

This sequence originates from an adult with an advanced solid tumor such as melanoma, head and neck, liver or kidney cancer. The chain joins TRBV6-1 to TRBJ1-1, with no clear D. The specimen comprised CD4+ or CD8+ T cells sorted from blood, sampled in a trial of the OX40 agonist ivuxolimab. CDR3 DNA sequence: TGTGCCAGTACACGGCTGTTGAACACTGAAGCTTTCTTT. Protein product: CASTRLLNTEAFF.